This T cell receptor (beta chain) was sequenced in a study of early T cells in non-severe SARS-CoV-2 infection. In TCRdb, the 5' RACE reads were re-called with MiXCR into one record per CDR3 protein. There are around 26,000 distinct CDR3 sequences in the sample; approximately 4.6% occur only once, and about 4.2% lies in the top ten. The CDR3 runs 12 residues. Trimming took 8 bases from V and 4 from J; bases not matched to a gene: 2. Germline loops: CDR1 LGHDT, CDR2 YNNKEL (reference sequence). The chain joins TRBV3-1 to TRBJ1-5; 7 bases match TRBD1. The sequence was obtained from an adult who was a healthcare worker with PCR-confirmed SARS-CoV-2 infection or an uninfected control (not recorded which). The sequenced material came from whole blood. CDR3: CASSQGNQPQHF. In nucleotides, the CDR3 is TGTGCCAGCTCACAGGGGAATCAGCCCCAGCATTTT.